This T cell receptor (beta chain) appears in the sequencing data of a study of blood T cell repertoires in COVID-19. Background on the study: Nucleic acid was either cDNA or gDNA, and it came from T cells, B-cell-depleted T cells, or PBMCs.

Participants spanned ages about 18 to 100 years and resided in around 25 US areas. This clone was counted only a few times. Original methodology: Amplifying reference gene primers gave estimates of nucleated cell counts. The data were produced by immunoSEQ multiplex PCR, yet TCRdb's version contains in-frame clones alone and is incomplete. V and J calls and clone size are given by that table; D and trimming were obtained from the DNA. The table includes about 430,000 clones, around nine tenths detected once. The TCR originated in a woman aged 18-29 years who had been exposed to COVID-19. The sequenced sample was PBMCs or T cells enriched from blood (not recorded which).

CDR3 in DNA: TGTGCCAGTAGCGCCGGGACAGAGCCCTACGAGCAGTACTTC. This gives the protein CASSAGTEPYEQYF. The chain has TRBV19 and TRBJ2-7, with TRBD1 identical over 7 bases. From germline, CDR1 is LNHDA and CDR2 SQIVND (reference sequence). The CDR3 has 14 amino acids. Trimming at V came to 6 bases and at J to 2 bases, leaving 7 bases not matched to a gene.